The source of this TCR beta chain is a study of molecular identifiers for immune sequencing clone quantification. Study-wide points: Jurkat TCR RNA spiked in from one cell (amid some 1.1 million naive cells) was reportedly detectable.

This clonotype turned up a few times. No antigen is known for it. Using its own MiXCR run on the PCR reads, TCRdb lists one record per CDR3 protein. This repertoire shows over 550,000 distinct CDR3 sequences, roughly 23% found once; its top ten account for around 0.78%. Germline values: CDR1 DFQATT, CDR2 SNEGSKA (reference sequence). The CDR3 has 15 amino acids. The junction had 6 bases not matched to a gene; V was cut back by 0 bases and J by 9 bases. The TCR was taken from a human donor in good health. Some libraries in this study had Jurkat cell RNA spiked in. The gene calls are TRBV20-1 and TRBJ2-1; 12 bases fit TRBD2. Material for sequencing was naive CD8+ T cells from blood, with Jurkat cell RNA spiked in. The subset: FACS-sorted CD8+CD4-CCR7+CD45RA+ naive T cells. CDR3 bases: TGCAGTGCTAGAGATAGACTAGCGGGGGCGTTTGAGCAGTTCTTC. This sequence encodes CSARDRLAGAFEQFF.